Listed below are T cell receptor beta chains from one sample, sequenced in a study of identical twins. TCRdb passed the 5' RACE reads through MiXCR, listing each CDR3 protein once. The table lists nearly 900,000 distinct CDR3 sequences, roughly an eighth of them singletons, with about 1.5% in the top ten. These same records also appear under a second study, on yellow fever vaccine responses in identical twins.

Sequencing was performed on PBMCs. These receptors were obtained from a woman between 18 and 29 years old in good health. Both conserved end residues are part of each CDR3. Fields, in order: clone size, V gene, J gene, D gene, CDR3 DNA, CDR3 protein. The D gene is left open where the match is weak. Rows may omit the clone size; those that give it use once, few, many or a size class.

>-|TRBV6-5|TRBJ1-1|-
TGTGCCAGCAGTTACTCCCGCCCCGGGTCCGACTACACTGAAGCTTTCTTT
CASSYSRPGSDYTEAFF
>-|TRBV7-6|TRBJ2-5|TRBD1
TGTGCCAGCAGCTTAGCGATCGGACAGGGCGGCGAGACCCAGTACTTC
CASSLAIGQGGETQYF
>many|TRBV19|TRBJ1-6|-
TGTGCCAGTAGTATAGCTTATAATTCACCCCTCCACTTT
CASSIAYNSPLHF
>-|TRBV5-1|TRBJ2-2|-
TGCGCCAGCAGCTTGGAGAAAGGAATCGGGGAGCTGTTTTTT
CASSLEKGIGELFF
>few|TRBV28|TRBJ2-3|TRBD1
TGTGCCAGCAGTTTTTTAGGGGGCGGGACAGATACGCAGTATTTT
CASSFLGGGTDTQYF
>few|TRBV18|TRBJ2-7|TRBD1
TGTGCCAGCTCACCATCTCGGACAGGGCTCGGAGAGCAGTACTTC
CASSPSRTGLGEQYF
>few|TRBV28|TRBJ2-1|TRBD1
TGTGCCAGCAGTTCCTCGGGGGGACAGGGCTACAATGAGCAGTTCTTC
CASSSSGGQGYNEQFF
>many|TRBV5-1|TRBJ1-5|-
TGCGCCAGCAGCTTGGACGGTGATAGCAATCAGCCCCAGCATTTT
CASSLDGDSNQPQHF
>few|TRBV14|TRBJ1-6|TRBD1
TGTGCCAGCAGCCAAGGAGGGGGCAGGCGCCCACCCCTCCACTTT
CASSQGGGRRPPLHF
>many|TRBV20-1|TRBJ2-1|TRBD2
TGCAGTGCTATCCTAGCGGCCACCCATGAGCAGTTCTTC
CSAILAATHEQFF
>-|TRBV2|TRBJ2-7|-
TGTGCCAGCAGATCTTCCATCTACGAGCAGTACTTC
CASRSSIYEQYF
>-|TRBV7-2|TRBJ2-6|-
TGTGCCAGCAGCTTACTCTTCCCGGGCTCTGGGGCCAACGTCCTGACTTTC
CASSLLFPGSGANVLTF
>-|TRBV6-1|TRBJ1-5|-
TGTGCCAGCAGTGAATCCTTAGGAGGCAATCAGCCCCAGCATTTT
CASSESLGGNQPQHF
>few|TRBV7-2|TRBJ2-3|-
TGTGCCAGCAGCAAACTTACAGATACGCAGTATTTT
CASSKLTDTQYF
>many|TRBV12-3/TRBV12-4|TRBJ2-1|-
TGTGCCAGCAGTTTTGAGGTTCCCTCCTACAATGAGCAGTTCTTC
CASSFEVPSYNEQFF
>few|TRBV7-9|TRBJ2-7|TRBD2
TGTGCCAGCAGCTTAGGGGGCGGGAGTCTGTACGAGCAGTACTTC
CASSLGGGSLYEQYF
>few|TRBV2|TRBJ2-5|TRBD1
TGTGCCAGCAGGCACAGGGGGCGGGACCAAGAGACCCAGTACTTC
CASRHRGRDQETQYF
>-|TRBV29-1|TRBJ2-3|-
TGCAGCGTTAGTCGGGGTTTGGGCACAGATACGCAGTATTTT
CSVSRGLGTDTQYF
>few|TRBV15|TRBJ2-1|-
TGTGCCACCAGCAGAGATTGGACCGCCAATGAGCAGTTCTTC
CATSRDWTANEQFF
>many|TRBV3-1|TRBJ2-3|-
TGTGCCAGCAGCCCAAGGTACACAGATACGCAGTATTTT
CASSPRYTDTQYF
>-|TRBV27|TRBJ2-1|-
TGTGCCAGCAGGGATTGGCACAATGAGCAGTTCTTC
CASRDWHNEQFF
>few|TRBV6-4|TRBJ2-3|TRBD2
TGTGCCAGCAGTGACAGCGGGGGGGCCACAGATACGCAGTATTTT
CASSDSGGATDTQYF
>-|TRBV6-1|TRBJ2-5|-
TGTGCCAGCACTCCCCTCCTAGGGGAGACCCAGTACTTC
CASTPLLGETQYF
>few|TRBV7-9|TRBJ1-1|-
TGTGCCGCTGGGAGGGGATCTGAAGCTTTCTTT
CAAGRGSEAFF
>few|TRBV12-3/TRBV12-4|TRBJ2-7|TRBD2
TGTGCCAGCAGCCACAGACTAGCGGCCTACGAGCAGTACTTC
CASSHRLAAYEQYF